This T cell receptor (beta chain) was profiled in a study of blood T cell repertoires in COVID-19. The participants were between roughly 18 and 90 years old and came from 24 US areas. TCRdb's copy holds only in-frame clones and misses some; the assay was immunoSEQ multiplex PCR. Of fewer than 350,000 clones listed, around 90% are singletons. This TCR was recovered from a woman under 30 with acute COVID-19. Input material: PBMCs or T cells enriched from blood (not recorded which).

The CDR3 DNA is TGTGCCAGCAGCCTTTTAGCGGATACCTACAATGAGCAGTTCTTC. This translates into CASSLLADTYNEQFF. V usage is TRBV7-2 and J usage is TRBJ2-1; TRBD2 is a possible D gene (6 bases). This CDR3 spans 15 amino acids. Germline V lookup: CDR1 SGHTA, CDR2 FQGNSA. The V and J ends lost 5 bases and 2 bases respectively, with 13 bases between them.